Shown below are 27 T cell receptor beta chains from a single sample sequenced in a study of shared clonotypes between healthy human individuals. Produced via immunoSEQ multiplex PCR; TCRdb's table is partial and in-frame only. This table holds about 980,000 clones, roughly 72% found once. Specimen: memory CD4+ T cells sorted from blood. Subset: CD45RA-negative fraction. Every receptor here comes from a man younger than 35 in good health.

This clone was picked up many times. V gene TRBV30 combines with J gene TRBJ1-6; 7 bases align to TRBD1. The CDR3 totals 14 residues. From germline, CDR1 is GTSNPN and CDR2 SVGIG (reference sequence). V shed 2 bases, J shed 10 bases, and the junction held 8 bases outside the gene matches. CDR3 bases: TGTGCCTGGAGTCGCCGAGGGGGCACATCACCCCTCCACTTT. Translating it yields CAWSRRGGTSPLHF.

Details on this clone: Other DNA sequences from this sample encode an identical CDR3 as well. The chain recombines TRBV6-5 with TRBJ1-1; D is perhaps TRBD1 (5 bases). CDR3 length equals 13 residues. Germline V gives CDR1 MNHEY, CDR2 SVGAGI. V lost 4 bases, J lost 1 base, and 7 bases lay in between. CDR3 sequence: CASSFDRNTEAFF. DNA for the CDR3: TGTGCCAGCAGTTTTGACAGGAACACTGAAGCTTTCTTT.

The rearrangement joins TRBV10-2 to TRBJ2-7, with D possibly TRBD1 on 6 matching bases. Germline assignment: CDR1 WSHSY and CDR2 SAAADI. The CDR3 runs 12 residues. The ends were cut back, 8 bases at V and 7 bases at J, with 15 bases in the middle. The CDR3 protein is CASWDIEGEQYF. The CDR3 DNA reads as TGCGCCAGCTGGGACATAGAGGGTGAGCAGTACTTC.

The chain links TRBV7-9 to TRBJ2-3; 9 positions agree with TRBD2. J lost 5 bases, V lost 7 bases, and 10 bases had no gene match. Germline V gives CDR1 SEHNR, CDR2 FQNEAQ (reference sequence). This CDR3 region has 15 residues. CDR3: CASTQWGLAEDTQYF. As DNA, the CDR3 is TGTGCCAGCACCCAGTGGGGACTAGCAGAAGATACGCAGTATTTT. The full variable domain, rest sourced from reference TRBV7-9 and TRBJ2-3, is DTGVSQNPRHKITKRGQNVTFRCDPISEHNRLYWYRQTLGQGPEFLTYFQNEAQLEKSRLLSDRFSAERPKGSFSTLEIQRTEQGDSAMYLCASTQWGLAEDTQYFGPGTRLTVL.

The chain joins TRBV7-6 to TRBJ1-5; tentative D call: TRBD1 (5 bases). V lost 0 bases, J lost 2 bases, and 14 bases lay in between. The germline CDR1 and CDR2 sequences are SGHVS and FNYEAQ. The CDR3 totals 17 residues. In nucleotides, the CDR3 is TGTGCCAGCAGCTTAGCGCCGGGGCCCTCGGGCAATCAGCCCCAGCATTTT. The encoded protein is CASSLAPGPSGNQPQHF.

This clone turned up a few times. The chain links TRBV5-1 to TRBJ2-4, with a weak D call TRBD2 (7 bases). With 1 base removed from V and 6 bases from J, the gap between germline ends came to 17 bases. Germline assignment: CDR1 SGHRS and CDR2 YFSETQ. CDR3 length equals 16 residues. The CDR3 DNA follows: TGCGCCAGCAGCTTGCGGGGGGCGAGCGGCGGAAACATTCAGTACTTC. Encoded protein: CASSLRGASGGNIQYF. The complete variable domain, with remaining parts taken from reference TRBV5-1 and TRBJ2-4, reads KAGVTQTPRYLIKTRGQQVTLSCSPISGHRSVSWYQQTPGQGLQFLFEYFSETQRNKGNFPGRFSGRQFSNSRSEMNVSTLELGDSALYLCASSLRGASGGNIQYFGAGTRLSVL.

Here the CDR3 reads CASNFEDRNEQFF. The CDR3 bases are TGCGCCAGCAACTTTGAAGATCGTAATGAGCAGTTCTTC. The chain is built from TRBV5-1 and TRBJ2-1, with D uncertain. This CDR3 is built from 13 residues. Germline CDR1 is SGHRS and CDR2 is YFSETQ. Trimming shortened V by 6 bases and J by 7 bases, and 14 bases separated the two germline ends.

The chain's CDR3 is CASSLGGGVETQYF. The CDR3 DNA sequence: TGTGCCAGCAGCTTAGGAGGGGGCGTAGAGACCCAGTACTTC. The V gene is TRBV7-2, the J gene TRBJ2-5; TRBD1 aligns across 7 bases. CDR1 SGHTA and CDR2 FQGNSA come from the germline V gene. J was trimmed by 4 bases and V by 1 base; bases with no gene match: 3. CDR3 length: 14 amino acids. The full variable domain, completed using reference TRBV7-2 and TRBJ2-5, is GAGVSQSPSNKVTEKGKDVELRCDPISGHTALYWYRQSLGQGLEFLIYFQGNSAPDKSGLPSDRFSAERTGGSVSTLTIQRTQQEDSAVYLCASSLGGGVETQYFGPGTRLLVL.

Only a few counts were recorded for this clone. The identical CDR3 is also encoded by other nucleotide sequences in the sample. This sequence joins TRBV20-1 and TRBJ2-1; D is ambiguous. The V and J ends lost 3 bases and 7 bases respectively, with 7 bases between them. This CDR3 region has 11 residues. Germline lookup yields CDR1 DFQATT and CDR2 SNEGSKA (reference sequence). The CDR3 coding sequence is TGCAGTGCTAGTCCCGGGAATGAGCAGTTCTTC. Protein: CSASPGNEQFF.

The rearrangement uses TRBV7-2 and TRBJ2-1, with TRBD1 matching over 9 bases. The germline gives CDR1 SGHTA, CDR2 FQGNSA. This CDR3 has 15 residues. After removal of 2 bases from V and 6 bases from J, the junction contained 5 bases not matched to a gene. CDR3 DNA: TGTGCCAGCAGCTTAAGACAGGGGGTAAGCAATGAGCAGTTCTTC. It yields the protein CASSLRQGVSNEQFF. The full variable domain, its missing parts supplied by reference TRBV7-2 and TRBJ2-1, is GAGVSQSPSNKVTEKGKDVELRCDPISGHTALYWYRQSLGQGLEFLIYFQGNSAPDKSGLPSDRFSAERTGGSVSTLTIQRTQQEDSAVYLCASSLRQGVSNEQFFGPGTRLTVL.

A few counts support this clone. This chain joins TRBV28 and TRBJ1-3; D perhaps matches TRBD1 (5 bases). Per germline, CDR1 MDHEN and CDR2 SYDVKM. The V gene lost 8 bases and the J gene lost 4 bases, with 12 bases spanning the gap. The CDR3 sequence is 13 residues long. The CDR3, as DNA: TGTGCCAGCGGCGGGGGAATGGGAAACACCATATATTTT. Encoded protein: CASGGGMGNTIYF.

The chain has TRBV23-1 and TRBJ1-3; possibly TRBD1 for D (6 bases). TRBV23-1 is an open reading frame, and its role is uncertain. The CDR3 is made up of 15 amino acids. The V end lost 3 bases, the J end lost 1 base, and 10 bases lay between the germline ends. The chain's CDR3 is CASSQGALSGNTIYF. Here the CDR3 DNA reads TGCGCCAGCAGTCAGGGGGCTCTTTCTGGAAACACCATATATTTT.

This chain connects TRBV6-6 to TRBJ2-5; 7 bases line up with TRBD2. The junction had 12 bases not matched to a gene; V was cut back by 6 bases and J by 5 bases. The CDR3 totals 15 residues. Germline values: CDR1 MNHNY, CDR2 SVGAGI (reference sequence). CDR3 coding DNA: TGTGCCAGCAGAGACGGCACTAGCGTATCGGAGACCCAGTACTTC. Amino acids: CASRDGTSVSETQYF.

The V call is TRBV7-9, the J call TRBJ2-4; 7 bases align to TRBD2. In germline, CDR1 is SEHNR, CDR2 FQNEAQ (reference sequence). The CDR3 consists of 14 residues. V gave up 3 bases and J gave up 5 bases; unmatched junction bases: 4. The CDR3 region is CASSFLLAENIQYF. CDR3 coding DNA: TGTGCCAGCAGCTTCCTTCTAGCGGAAAACATTCAGTACTTC.

This clone appeared a single time. The gene calls are TRBV29-1 and TRBJ2-3; D is perhaps TRBD2 (6 bases). V dropped 4 bases and J dropped 3 bases, with 17 bases sitting between them. The CDR3 runs to 15 residues. Per the germline V gene, CDR1 is SQVTM and CDR2 is ANQGSEA. CDR3 loop: CSVGRWAGSTDTQYF. In DNA, the CDR3 is TGCAGCGTTGGCCGATGGGCGGGGAGTACAGATACGCAGTATTTT.

The sample holds a few counts of this clone. The gene calls are TRBV6-5 and TRBJ2-1; 11 bases align to TRBD2. Germline CDR1 and CDR2: MNHEY and SVGAGI. This CDR3 region has 16 residues. V shed 4 bases, J shed 2 bases, and the junction held 4 bases outside the gene matches. The DNA of the CDR3 is TGTGCCAGCAGTTGGGATAGCGGGAGGGCCTACAATGAGCAGTTCTTC. This encodes CASSWDSGRAYNEQFF.

Comments on this clone: Other DNA sequences in the same sample also yield this CDR3. The chain links TRBV5-1 to TRBJ2-7; tentative D call: TRBD1 (5 bases). The V end was cut by 3 bases, the J end by 0 bases, with 10 bases between. Germline CDR1 and CDR2: SGHRS and YFSETQ. The CDR3 totals 14 residues. In DNA, the CDR3 is TGCGCCAGCAGCTCCACAGGTGGCTCCTACGAGCAGTACTTC. This sequence encodes CASSSTGGSYEQYF. The full variable domain, with the rest looked up from reference TRBV5-1 and TRBJ2-7, is KAGVTQTPRYLIKTRGQQVTLSCSPISGHRSVSWYQQTPGQGLQFLFEYFSETQRNKGNFPGRFSGRQFSNSRSEMNVSTLELGDSALYLCASSSTGGSYEQYFGPGTRLTVT.

This chain connects TRBV5-4 to TRBJ2-2; 8 bases align to TRBD1. Germline CDR1 is SGHNT and CDR2 is YYREEE (reference sequence). The CDR3 length is 15 residues. Unmatched junction bases numbered 4, after V lost 4 bases and J lost 2 bases. This chain's CDR3 is CASSQGQDNTGELFF. The CDR3 nucleotides read TGTGCCAGCAGCCAGGGACAGGATAACACCGGGGAGCTGTTTTTT.

This clone has ten or more counts. The V call is TRBV7-2, the J call TRBJ2-5; D gene unclear. V gave up 2 bases and J gave up 1 base, with 8 bases separating them. Germline CDR1 SGHTA, CDR2 FQGNSA. The CDR3 runs 14 residues. As DNA, the CDR3 is TGTGCCAGCAGCTTATTTTGGACCCAAGAGACCCAGTACTTC. Translating gives CASSLFWTQETQYF.

Written as DNA, the CDR3 is TGCGCCAGCAGTGAGTCGAGCCCAGCGGGTCTCTACGAGCAGTACTTC. Its protein is CASSESSPAGLYEQYF. This chain links TRBV10-2 with TRBJ2-7; D may be TRBD2 (6 bases). The germline V gene has CDR1 WSHSY and CDR2 SAAADI. V lost 0 bases and J lost 3, with 15 bases in between. CDR3 length: 16 amino acids.

The genes are TRBV27 and TRBJ1-6; tentatively, D is TRBD1 (6 bases). The V gene lost 5 bases and the J gene lost 4 bases, with 9 bases spanning the gap. The CDR3 sequence is 14 residues long. Germline CDR1 and CDR2: MNHEY and SMNVEV (reference sequence). The CDR3 reads CASSIQGYNSPLHF. The CDR3 DNA is TGTGCCAGCAGTATACAGGGTTATAATTCACCCCTCCACTTT.

The chain joins TRBV6-1 to TRBJ2-7, with D perhaps TRBD2 (5 bases). The CDR3 has 15 residues. V lost 6 bases to trimming and J lost 3 bases, with 18 bases between them. CDR1 and CDR2 from the germline V gene are MNHNS and SASEGT. The CDR3 nucleotides read TGTGCCAGCAGCGGAGGAGGCTGGACGCTCTACGAGCAGTACTTC. This sequence encodes CASSGGGWTLYEQYF.

As concerns this clone: A much larger clone is a single base away; this may be a read error. The rearrangement links TRBV5-1 to TRBJ1-1; D perhaps matches TRBD1 (6 bases). The CDR3 loop spans 14 amino acids. V lost 1 base to trimming and J lost 1 base, with 8 bases between them. Per the germline V gene, CDR1 is SGHRS and CDR2 is YFSETQ. The DNA for the CDR3 is TGCGCCAGCAGCTTGTTACAGGGGAACACTGAAGCTTTCTTT. It is translated as CASSLLQGNTEAFF.

A few counts support this clone. V gene TRBV7-9 combines with J gene TRBJ2-7; 10 bases are shared with TRBD2. Looked up from germline, CDR1 is SEHNR and CDR2 is FQNEAQ (reference sequence). The CDR3 totals 14 residues. After removal of 3 bases from V and 4 bases from J, the junction contained 3 bases not matched to a gene. The CDR3 loop is CASSLGGLAYEQYF. The CDR3 DNA is TGTGCCAGCAGCTTGGGGGGACTAGCGTACGAGCAGTACTTC.

V usage is TRBV6-5 and J usage is TRBJ1-2; D remains unclear. The length of the CDR3 is 14 residues. With 4 bases removed from V and 7 bases from J, the gap between germline ends came to 16 bases. From germline, CDR1 is MNHEY and CDR2 SVGAGI. DNA of the CDR3: TGTGCCAGCAGTTGGATGAGAGCTGCTGGTGGCTACACCTTC. Amino acids: CASSWMRAAGGYTF.

The chain uses TRBV4-1 and TRBJ1-1; TRBD1 is a possible D gene (6 bases). The CDR3 has 17 amino acids. Germline V lookup: CDR1 MGHRA, CDR2 YSYEKL. Trimming removed 4 bases from V and 8 bases from J, with 26 bases in between. CDR3 sequence (DNA): TGCGCCAGCAGCCCAGGGGCTTCCCTTCAACATTCCACCGAAGCTTTCTTT. As protein: CASSPGASLQHSTEAFF.

The chain links TRBV6-6 to TRBJ2-3; D unresolved. The germline gives CDR1 MNHNY, CDR2 SVGAGI (reference sequence). CDR3 size: 14 residues. Trimming cost V 6 bases and J 4 bases, with 14 bases left between them. CDR3 residues: CASSPARAPDTQYF. The DNA of the CDR3 is TGTGCCAGCAGCCCCGCTAGGGCTCCAGATACGCAGTATTTT.